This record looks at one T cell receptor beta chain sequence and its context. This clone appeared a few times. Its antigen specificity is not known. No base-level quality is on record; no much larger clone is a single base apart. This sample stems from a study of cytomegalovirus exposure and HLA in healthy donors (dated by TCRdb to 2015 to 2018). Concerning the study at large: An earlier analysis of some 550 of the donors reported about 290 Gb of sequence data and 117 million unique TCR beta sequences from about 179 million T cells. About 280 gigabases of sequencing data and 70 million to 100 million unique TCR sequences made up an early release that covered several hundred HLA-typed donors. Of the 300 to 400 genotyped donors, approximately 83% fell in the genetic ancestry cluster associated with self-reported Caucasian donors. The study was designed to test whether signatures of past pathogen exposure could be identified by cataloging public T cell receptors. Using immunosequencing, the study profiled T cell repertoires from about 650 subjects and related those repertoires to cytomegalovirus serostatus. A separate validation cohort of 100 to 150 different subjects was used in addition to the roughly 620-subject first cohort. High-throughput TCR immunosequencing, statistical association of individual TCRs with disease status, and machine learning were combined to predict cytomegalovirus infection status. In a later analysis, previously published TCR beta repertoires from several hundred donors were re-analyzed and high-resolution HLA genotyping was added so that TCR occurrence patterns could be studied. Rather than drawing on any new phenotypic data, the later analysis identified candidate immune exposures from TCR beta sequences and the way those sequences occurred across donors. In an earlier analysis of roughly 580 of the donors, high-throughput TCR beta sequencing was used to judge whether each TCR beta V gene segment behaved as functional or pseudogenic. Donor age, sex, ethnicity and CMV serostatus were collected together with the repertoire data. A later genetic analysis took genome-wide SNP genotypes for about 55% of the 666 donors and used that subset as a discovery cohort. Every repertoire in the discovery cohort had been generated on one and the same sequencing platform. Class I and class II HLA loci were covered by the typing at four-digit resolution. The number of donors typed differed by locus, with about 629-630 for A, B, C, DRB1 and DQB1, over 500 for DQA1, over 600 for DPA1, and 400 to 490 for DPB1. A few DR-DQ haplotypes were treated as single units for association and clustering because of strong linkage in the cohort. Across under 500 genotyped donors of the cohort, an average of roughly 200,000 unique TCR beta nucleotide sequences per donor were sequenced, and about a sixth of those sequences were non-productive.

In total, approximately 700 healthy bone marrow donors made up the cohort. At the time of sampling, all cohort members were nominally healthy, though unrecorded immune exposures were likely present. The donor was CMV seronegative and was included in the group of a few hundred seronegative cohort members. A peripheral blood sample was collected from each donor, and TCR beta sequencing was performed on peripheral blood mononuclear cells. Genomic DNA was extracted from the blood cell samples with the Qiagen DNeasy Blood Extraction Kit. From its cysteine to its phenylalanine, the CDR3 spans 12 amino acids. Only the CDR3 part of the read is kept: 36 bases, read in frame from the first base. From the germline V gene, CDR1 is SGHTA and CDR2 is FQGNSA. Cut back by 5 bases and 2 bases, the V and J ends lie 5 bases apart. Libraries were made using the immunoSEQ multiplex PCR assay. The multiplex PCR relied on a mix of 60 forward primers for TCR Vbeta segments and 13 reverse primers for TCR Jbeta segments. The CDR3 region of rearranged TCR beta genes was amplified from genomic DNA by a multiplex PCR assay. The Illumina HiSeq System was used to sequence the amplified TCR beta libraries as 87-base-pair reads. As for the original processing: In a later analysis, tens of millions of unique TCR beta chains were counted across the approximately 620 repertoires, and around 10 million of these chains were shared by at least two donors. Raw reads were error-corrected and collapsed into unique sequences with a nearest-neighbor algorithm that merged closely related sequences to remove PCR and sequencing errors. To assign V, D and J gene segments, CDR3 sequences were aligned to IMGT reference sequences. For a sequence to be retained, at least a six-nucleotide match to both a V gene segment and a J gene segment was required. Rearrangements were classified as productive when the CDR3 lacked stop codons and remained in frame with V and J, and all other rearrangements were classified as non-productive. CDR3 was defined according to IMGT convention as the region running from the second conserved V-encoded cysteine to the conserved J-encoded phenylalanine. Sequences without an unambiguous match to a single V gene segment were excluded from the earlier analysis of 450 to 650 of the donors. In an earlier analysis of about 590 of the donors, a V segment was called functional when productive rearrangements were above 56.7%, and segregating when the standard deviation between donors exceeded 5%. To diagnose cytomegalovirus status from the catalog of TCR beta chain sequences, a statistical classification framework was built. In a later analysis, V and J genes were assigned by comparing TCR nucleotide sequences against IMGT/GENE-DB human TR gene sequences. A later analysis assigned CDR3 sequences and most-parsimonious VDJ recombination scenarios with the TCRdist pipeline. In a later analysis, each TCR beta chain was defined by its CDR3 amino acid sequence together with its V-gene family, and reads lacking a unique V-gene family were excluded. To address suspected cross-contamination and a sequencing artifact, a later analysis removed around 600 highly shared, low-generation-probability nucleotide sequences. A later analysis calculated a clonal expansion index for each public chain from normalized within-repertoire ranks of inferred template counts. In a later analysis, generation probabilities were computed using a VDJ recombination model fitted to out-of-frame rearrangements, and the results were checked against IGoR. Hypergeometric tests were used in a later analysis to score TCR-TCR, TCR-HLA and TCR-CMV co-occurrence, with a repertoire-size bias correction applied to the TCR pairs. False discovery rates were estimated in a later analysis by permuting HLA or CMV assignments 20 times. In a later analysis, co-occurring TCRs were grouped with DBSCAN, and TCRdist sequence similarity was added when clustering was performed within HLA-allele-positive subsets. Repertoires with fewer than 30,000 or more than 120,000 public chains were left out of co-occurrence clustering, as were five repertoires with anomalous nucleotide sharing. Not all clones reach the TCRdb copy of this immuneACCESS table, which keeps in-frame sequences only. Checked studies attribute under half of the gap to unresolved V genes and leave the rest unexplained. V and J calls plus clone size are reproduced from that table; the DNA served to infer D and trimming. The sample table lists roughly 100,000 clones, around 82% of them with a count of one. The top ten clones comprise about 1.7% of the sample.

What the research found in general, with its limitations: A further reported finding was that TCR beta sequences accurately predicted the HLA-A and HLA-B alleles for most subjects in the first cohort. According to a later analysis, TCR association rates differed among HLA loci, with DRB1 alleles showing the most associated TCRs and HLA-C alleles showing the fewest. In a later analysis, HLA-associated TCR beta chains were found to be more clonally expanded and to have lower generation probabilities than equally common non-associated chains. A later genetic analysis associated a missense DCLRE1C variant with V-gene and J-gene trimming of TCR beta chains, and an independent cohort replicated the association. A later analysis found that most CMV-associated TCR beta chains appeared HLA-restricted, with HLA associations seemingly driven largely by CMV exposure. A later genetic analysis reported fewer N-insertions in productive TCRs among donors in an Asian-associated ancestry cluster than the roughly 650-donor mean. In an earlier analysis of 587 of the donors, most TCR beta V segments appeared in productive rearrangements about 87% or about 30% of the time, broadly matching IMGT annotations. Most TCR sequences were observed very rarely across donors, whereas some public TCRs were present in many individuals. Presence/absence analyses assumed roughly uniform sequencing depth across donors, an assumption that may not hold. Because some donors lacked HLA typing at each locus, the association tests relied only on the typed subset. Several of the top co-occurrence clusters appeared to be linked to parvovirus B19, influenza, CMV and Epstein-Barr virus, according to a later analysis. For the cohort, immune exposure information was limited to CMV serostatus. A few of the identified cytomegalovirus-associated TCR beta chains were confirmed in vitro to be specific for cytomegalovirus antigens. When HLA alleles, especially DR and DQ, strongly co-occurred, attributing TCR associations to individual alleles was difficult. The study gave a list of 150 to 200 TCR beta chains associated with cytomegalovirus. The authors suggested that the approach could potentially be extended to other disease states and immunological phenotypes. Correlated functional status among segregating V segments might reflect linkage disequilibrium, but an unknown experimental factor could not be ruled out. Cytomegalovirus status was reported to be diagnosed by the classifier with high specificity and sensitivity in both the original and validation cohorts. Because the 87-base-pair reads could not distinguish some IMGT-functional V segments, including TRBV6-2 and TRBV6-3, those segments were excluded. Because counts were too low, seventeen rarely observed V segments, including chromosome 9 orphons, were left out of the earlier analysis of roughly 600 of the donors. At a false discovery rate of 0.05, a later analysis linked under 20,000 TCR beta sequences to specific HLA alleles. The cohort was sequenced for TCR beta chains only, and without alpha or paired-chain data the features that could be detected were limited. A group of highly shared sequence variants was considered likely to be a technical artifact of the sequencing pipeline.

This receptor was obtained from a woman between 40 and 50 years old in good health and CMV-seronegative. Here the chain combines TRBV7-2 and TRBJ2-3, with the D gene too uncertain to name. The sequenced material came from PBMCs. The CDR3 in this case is CASSAATDTQYF. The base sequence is TGTGCCAGCAGCGCGGCCACAGATACGCAGTATTTT.